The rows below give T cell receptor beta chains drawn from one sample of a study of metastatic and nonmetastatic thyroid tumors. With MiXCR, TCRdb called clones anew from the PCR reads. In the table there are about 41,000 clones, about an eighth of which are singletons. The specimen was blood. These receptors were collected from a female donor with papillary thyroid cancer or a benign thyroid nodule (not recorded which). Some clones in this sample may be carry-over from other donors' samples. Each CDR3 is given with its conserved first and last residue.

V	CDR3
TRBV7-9	CASSLQGDSPLHF
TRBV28	CASSSGQGRNQPQHF
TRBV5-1	CASSLGLADSTDTQYF
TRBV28	CASTTGTGTYEQYF
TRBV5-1	CASSLEGGTGNTIYF
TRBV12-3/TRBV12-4	CASRLQGFHSPLHF
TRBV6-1	CASRNYTGELFF
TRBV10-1	CASSGRKRERNEQFF
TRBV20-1	CSGSGGEGNQPQHF
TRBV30	CAWMFGLNQNTEAFF
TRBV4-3	CASSQGRQGYNEQFF
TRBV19	CAISKKVNTEAFF
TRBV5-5	CASSPQGLAGEYEQYF
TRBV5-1	CASSLAGGEETQYF
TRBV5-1	CASNPEDTGELFF
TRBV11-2	CASSSWTSGSRGTQYF
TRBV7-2	CASSLEVRGPGELFF
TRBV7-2	CASSLLSTTYDQYF
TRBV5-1	CASSLGDGRGFQPQHF
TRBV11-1	CASSGGNGGRSSYEQYF
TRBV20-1	CSVRVAGGYNEQFF
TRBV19	CASSMETRSRGSGNTIYF
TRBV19	CASSRGGDYGYTF
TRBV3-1	CASSQGDRGYTF
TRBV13	CASSSFGTGGQETQYF
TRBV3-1	CASSQMGRNSPLHF
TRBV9	CASGDRSTWELFF
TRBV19	CASSPTVGGSGNTIYF
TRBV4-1	CASSQVAGVGYTF
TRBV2	CASTGTGPYEQYF
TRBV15	CATSSQGSDGELLF
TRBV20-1	CSASFRVWGNEQFF
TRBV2	CASKGTSGSYEQYF
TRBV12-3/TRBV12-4	CASSFTGTNEQFF
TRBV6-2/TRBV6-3	CASSYSSTGVDTQYF
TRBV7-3	CASSPGAGPYEQYF
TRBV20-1	CSARRAFSGNTIYF
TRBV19	CASSGTSGRTDTQYF
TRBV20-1	CSASVSGSSYNEQFF
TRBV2	CASRVQGATGAEAFF
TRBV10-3	CAISETGTGLSGANVLTF
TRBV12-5	CASGFTGTTKGETQYF
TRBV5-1	CASKRLADYEQYF
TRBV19	CASSIEGAGGPSDTQYF
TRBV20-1	CSGRGVADREYF
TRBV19	CASRGQELGNTIYF
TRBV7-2	CASSSQSTEQFF
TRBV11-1	CASSLRSDFGNTIYF
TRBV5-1	CASSSSGSTDTQYF